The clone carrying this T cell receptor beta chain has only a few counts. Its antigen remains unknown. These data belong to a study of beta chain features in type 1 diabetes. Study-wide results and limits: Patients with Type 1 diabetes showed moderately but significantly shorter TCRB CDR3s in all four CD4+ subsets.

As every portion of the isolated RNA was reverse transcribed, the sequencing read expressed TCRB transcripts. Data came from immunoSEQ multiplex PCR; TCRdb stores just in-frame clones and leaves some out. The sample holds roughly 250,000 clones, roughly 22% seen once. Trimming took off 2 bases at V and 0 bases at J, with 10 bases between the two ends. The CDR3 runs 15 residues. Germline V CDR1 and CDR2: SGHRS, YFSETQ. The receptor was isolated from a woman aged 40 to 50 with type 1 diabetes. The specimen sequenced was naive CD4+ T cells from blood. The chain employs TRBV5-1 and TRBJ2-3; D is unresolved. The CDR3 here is CASSLATLSTDTQYF. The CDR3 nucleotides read TGCGCCAGCAGCTTAGCGACTCTGAGCACAGATACGCAGTATTTT.